This T cell receptor (beta chain) originates from a study of OX40 agonist ivuxolimab in advanced cancers. Assay used: immunoSEQ multiplex PCR; TCRdb lists only in-frame clones, some missing. The data show under 80,000 clones, with roughly 86% seen just once and approximately 0.72% held by the top ten. CDR3 length: 15 residues. Trimming cost V 5 bases and J 11 bases, with 21 bases left between them. The germline gives CDR1 MNHEY, CDR2 SMNVEV (reference sequence). The sample was CD4+ or CD8+ T cells sorted from blood, taken in a trial of the OX40 agonist ivuxolimab. The clonotype comes from an adult with an advanced solid tumor such as melanoma, head and neck, liver or kidney cancer. The chain employs TRBV27 and TRBJ1-4, with TRBD1 as a possible D gene (6 bases). The CDR3 loop reads CASSLRVVAGEKLFF. Here the CDR3 DNA reads TGTGCCAGCAGTCTCCGGGTCGTTGCAGGGGAGAAACTGTTTTTT. Based on the CDR3 plus reference TRBV27 and TRBJ1-4, the full variable domain is EAQVTQNPRYLITVTGKKLTVTCSQNMNHEYMSWYRQDPGLGLRQIYYSMNVEVTDKGDVPEGYKVSRKEKRNFPLILESPSPNQTSLYFCASSLRVVAGEKLFFGSGTQLSVL.